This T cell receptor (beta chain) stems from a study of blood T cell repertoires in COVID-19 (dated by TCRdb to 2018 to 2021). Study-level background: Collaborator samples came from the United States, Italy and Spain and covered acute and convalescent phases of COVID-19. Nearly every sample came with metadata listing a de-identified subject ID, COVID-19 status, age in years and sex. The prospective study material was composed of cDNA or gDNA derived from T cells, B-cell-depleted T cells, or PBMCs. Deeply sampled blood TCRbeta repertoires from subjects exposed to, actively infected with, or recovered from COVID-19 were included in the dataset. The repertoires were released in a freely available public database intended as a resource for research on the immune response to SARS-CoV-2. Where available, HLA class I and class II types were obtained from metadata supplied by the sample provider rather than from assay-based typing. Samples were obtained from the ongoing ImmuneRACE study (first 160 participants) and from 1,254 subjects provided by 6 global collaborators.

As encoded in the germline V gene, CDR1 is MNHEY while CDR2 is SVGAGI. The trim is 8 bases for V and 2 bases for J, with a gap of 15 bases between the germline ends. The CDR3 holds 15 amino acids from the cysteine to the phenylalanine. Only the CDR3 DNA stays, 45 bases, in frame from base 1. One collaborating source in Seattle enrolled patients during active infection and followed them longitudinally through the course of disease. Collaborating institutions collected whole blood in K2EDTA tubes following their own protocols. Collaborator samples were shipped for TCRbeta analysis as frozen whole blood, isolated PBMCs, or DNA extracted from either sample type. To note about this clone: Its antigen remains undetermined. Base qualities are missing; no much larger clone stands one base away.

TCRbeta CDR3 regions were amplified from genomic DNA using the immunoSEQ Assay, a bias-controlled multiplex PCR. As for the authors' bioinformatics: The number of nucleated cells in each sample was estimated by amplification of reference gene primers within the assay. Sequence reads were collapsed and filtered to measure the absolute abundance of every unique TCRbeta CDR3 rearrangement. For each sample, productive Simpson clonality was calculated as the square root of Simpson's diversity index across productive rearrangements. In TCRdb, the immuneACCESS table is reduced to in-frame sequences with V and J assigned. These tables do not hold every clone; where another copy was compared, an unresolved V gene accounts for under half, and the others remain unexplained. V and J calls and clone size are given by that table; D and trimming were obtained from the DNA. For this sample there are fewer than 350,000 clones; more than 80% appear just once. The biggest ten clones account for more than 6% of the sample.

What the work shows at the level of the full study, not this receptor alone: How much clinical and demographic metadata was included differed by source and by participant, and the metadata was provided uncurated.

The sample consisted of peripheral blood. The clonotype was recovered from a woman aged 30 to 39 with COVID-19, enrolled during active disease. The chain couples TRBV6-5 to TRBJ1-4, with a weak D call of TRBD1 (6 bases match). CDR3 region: CASSVYTGTNEKLFF. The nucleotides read TGTGCCAGCTCCGTGTATACAGGGACTAATGAAAAACTGTTTTTT.